Listed below are T cell receptor beta chains from one sample, sequenced in a study of blood T cell repertoires in COVID-19. Assay: immunoSEQ multiplex PCR; the TCRdb copy retains only in-frame clones and omits some. Counted here are approximately 300,000 clones, more than 85% occurring once; the ten biggest clones make up about 4.6%. Sequences were obtained from peripheral blood. These receptors originate from a man between 40 and 49 years old with acute or convalescent COVID-19. Each CDR3 is given with its conserved first and last residue. Fields, in order: CDR3 DNA, CDR3 protein, V gene, D gene, J gene. The D gene is left open where the match is weak.

cdr3_nt: TGTGCCAGCCGGGGACTAGCGGGGGGGCCGAACACCGGGGAGCTGTTTTTT
cdr3_aa: CASRGLAGGPNTGELFF
v_call: TRBV5-6
d_call: TRBD2
j_call: TRBJ2-2

cdr3_nt: TGCGCCAGCAGCCAAGAAGCCGGGACACATTATGGCTACACCTTC
cdr3_aa: CASSQEAGTHYGYTF
v_call: TRBV4-1
d_call: -
j_call: TRBJ1-2

cdr3_nt: TGTGCCAGCGACCCGCGGCGGGGAGGTCTAGCAGATACGCAGTATTTT
cdr3_aa: CASDPRRGGLADTQYF
v_call: TRBV2
d_call: -
j_call: TRBJ2-3

cdr3_nt: TGCGCCAGCAGCGTAATGGGACAGATGAACACTGAAGCTTTCTTT
cdr3_aa: CASSVMGQMNTEAFF
v_call: TRBV5-1
d_call: TRBD1
j_call: TRBJ1-1

cdr3_nt: TGTGCCAGCAGCTCCAGGGGGACTAATGAAAAACTGTTTTTT
cdr3_aa: CASSSRGTNEKLFF
v_call: TRBV5-6
d_call: TRBD1
j_call: TRBJ1-4

cdr3_nt: TGTGCCAGCAGTATGGGCCGGGACAGGGCTAATTCACCCCTCCACTTT
cdr3_aa: CASSMGRDRANSPLHF
v_call: TRBV2
d_call: TRBD1
j_call: TRBJ1-6

cdr3_nt: TGTGCCAGCAGGAAGGGGGCCGGGGATTCACCCCTCCACTTT
cdr3_aa: CASRKGAGDSPLHF
v_call: TRBV6-5
d_call: TRBD1
j_call: TRBJ1-6

cdr3_nt: TGTGCCAGCTCACCTGGGACAGACTACTATGGCTACACCTTC
cdr3_aa: CASSPGTDYYGYTF
v_call: TRBV18
d_call: TRBD1
j_call: TRBJ1-2

cdr3_nt: TGTGCCAGCAGCTTAGCGCTACAGGTCTATGGCTACACCTTC
cdr3_aa: CASSLALQVYGYTF
v_call: TRBV7-9
d_call: -
j_call: TRBJ1-2

cdr3_nt: TGTGCCAGCAGCCCTAGAGGCGTCGGAAACACCATATATTTT
cdr3_aa: CASSPRGVGNTIYF
v_call: TRBV5-6
d_call: -
j_call: TRBJ1-3

cdr3_nt: TGTGCCAGCAGTGAGTCAAGACAGTATAATTCACCCCTCCACTTT
cdr3_aa: CASSESRQYNSPLHF
v_call: TRBV2
d_call: -
j_call: TRBJ1-6

cdr3_nt: TGCGCCAGCAGCCCTGCGGGACGGGGAGGGGAGCAGTACTTC
cdr3_aa: CASSPAGRGGEQYF
v_call: TRBV4-1
d_call: TRBD2
j_call: TRBJ2-7